This T cell receptor beta chain was identified during a study of T cells after posttransplantation cyclophosphamide. The J segment lost 0 bases and the V segment lost 8 bases, leaving 16 bases of the junction unmatched. This CDR3 has 18 amino acids. Worth noting for this clone: What it recognizes is unknown.

Control samples came 1 year after myeloablative marrow transplants with methotrexate plus calcineurin inhibitor. General study results and limits: Later blood repertoires were often dominated by clones from the donor CD8+ memory compartment. Recipient CMV seropositivity and CMV reactivation strongly tracked TRB clonality. Blood and skin or GI T cell repertoires showed limited TRB overlap.

Produced via immunoSEQ multiplex PCR; TCRdb's table is partial and in-frame only. This table holds about 15,000 clones, roughly 80% found once. The J gene is TRBJ2-4, the V gene TRBV23-1; 7 bases are shared with TRBD2. TRBV23-1 is an open reading frame whose function is uncertain. The starting material was PBMCs, obtained more than 350 days after allogeneic stem cell transplant with calcineurin inhibitor and methotrexate. The TCR was taken from a male patient aged 18 to 35 who received an allogeneic stem cell transplant from a related donor, was CMV-positive, and had no GVHD. Among the T cells, some may be from the graft donor. The CDR3 DNA reads TGCGCCAGCGCCTCGGGGAGGGGAAGGGCTCTAGCCAAAAACATTCAGTACTTC. It is translated as CASASGRGRALAKNIQYF.